This T cell receptor (beta chain) was identified during a study of blood T cell repertoires in COVID-19. J was trimmed by 7 bases and V by 3 bases; bases with no gene match: 5. CDR3 length: 14 residues. CDR1 and CDR2 (germline): SGHKS, YYEKEE (reference sequence). In this sample, this clone turned up a few times. In the authors' workflow: For nucleated cells, counts were estimated from reference gene primer amplification. Here immunoSEQ multiplex PCR was the method, and the copy in TCRdb shows in-frame clones only, minus some. V, J and clone size are those of that table, while D and trimming were read from the DNA. The data show around 250,000 clones, roughly 80% seen once.

This chain uses TRBV5-5 with TRBJ1-5; TRBD1 matches 9 bases. The sequenced sample was peripheral blood. The TCR comes from a woman aged 18-29 years with acute or convalescent COVID-19. For the CDR3, the DNA is TGTGCCAGCAGCTACGGGACAGGGAACCAGCCCCAGCATTTT. This gives the protein CASSYGTGNQPQHF. The variable domain in full, completed from reference TRBV5-5 and TRBJ1-5, reads DAGVTQSPTHLIKTRGQQVTLRCSPISGHKSVSWYQQVLGQGPQFIFQYYEKEERGRGNFPDRFSARQFPNYSSELNVNALLLGDSALYLCASSYGTGNQPQHFGDGTRLSIL.